These T cell receptor beta chains were read from a single sample in a study of control samples from healthy donors and cancer patients. Clones were sequenced by immunoSEQ multiplex PCR, and TCRdb holds only the in-frame ones, with some missing. The sample has around 30,000 clones; 86% are singletons. Source material: PBMCs. The receptors stem from a woman aged 40 to 50 with lung cancer. CDR3s include the opening cysteine and the closing phenylalanine or tryptophan. A D gene is named only where the DNA matches it firmly. Some rows have no size entry. The others give once, few or many, or a class for an expanded clone.

>TRBJ1-2|TRBD1|TRBV7-9|-
CASSSTDRGATCTF
TGTGCCAGCAGCTCCACCGACAGGGGAGCAACATGCACCTTC
>TRBJ1-1|-|TRBV2|-
CASRGSRQSNTEAFF
TGTGCCAGCAGGGGGTCTCGACAGTCGAACACTGAAGCTTTCTTT
>TRBJ2-5|TRBD2|TRBV5-1|few
CASSAGLAGKEETQYF
TGCGCCAGCAGCGCCGGACTAGCGGGGAAGGAAGAGACCCAGTACTTC
>TRBJ2-1|-|TRBV9|-
CASSVGGPSSYNEQFF
TGTGCCAGCAGCGTAGGGGGGCCGAGCTCCTACAATGAGCAGTTCTTC
>TRBJ1-4|-|TRBV5-1|-
CASSPQGRGWEKLFF
TGCGCCAGCAGCCCACAGGGTCGAGGTTGGGAAAAACTGTTTTTT
>TRBJ1-3|-|TRBV3-1/TRBV3-2|-
CASSRQDTLSGNTIYF
TGTGCCAGCAGCCGACAAGACACCCTCTCTGGAAACACCATATATTTT
>TRBJ1-1|-|TRBV28|-
CASSRGPGTEAFF
TGTGCCAGCAGTCGGGGGCCGGGGACTGAAGCTTTCTTT
>TRBJ2-5|-|TRBV24-1|once
CATSDWGGEETQYF
TGTGCCACCAGTGATTGGGGGGGCGAAGAGACCCAGTACTTC
>TRBJ2-6|-|TRBV2|-
CARRGSGANVLTF
TGTGCCAGGCGGGGCTCTGGGGCCAACGTCCTGACTTTC
>TRBJ1-1|-|TRBV7-8|-
CASSLDWTLNTEAFF
TGTGCCAGCAGCTTAGATTGGACCCTGAACACTGAAGCTTTCTTT
>TRBJ1-1|-|TRBV11-3|-
CASSLFRGEARNEAFF
TGTGCCAGCAGCTTATTCCGCGGGGAGGCACGAAACGAAGCTTTCTTT
>TRBJ2-3|-|TRBV25-1|-
CASSERSDGATDTQYF
TGTGCCAGCAGTGAAAGGAGCGATGGGGCGACAGATACGCAGTATTTT
>TRBJ2-7|TRBD1|TRBV5-1|few
CASSGRQGMEGEQYF
TGCGCCAGCAGCGGCCGACAGGGAATGGAAGGCGAGCAGTACTTC
>TRBJ1-1|-|TRBV7-9|-
CASSLVRENTEAFF
TGTGCCAGCAGCTTAGTACGGGAGAACACTGAAGCTTTCTTT
>TRBJ2-3|-|TRBV12-1|-
CASSFRGGEPDTQYF
TGTGCCAGCAGCTTCCGCGGGGGGGAGCCAGATACGCAGTATTTT
>TRBJ1-1|TRBD1|TRBV11-3|-
CASSFPTGANTEAFF
TGTGCCAGCAGCTTTCCGACAGGGGCGAACACTGAAGCTTTCTTT
>TRBJ2-5|TRBD2|TRBV9|-
CASSTTSGGLETQYF
TGTGCCAGCAGCACGACTAGCGGGGGGCTGGAGACCCAGTACTTC
>TRBJ2-1|TRBD2|TRBV28|-
CASSLPGTSAYNEQFF
TGTGCCAGCAGTTTGCCCGGGACTAGCGCCTACAATGAGCAGTTCTTC
>TRBJ1-2|-|TRBV30|once
CAWSRSGTYGYTF
TGTGCCTGGTCCCGGTCGGGAACTTATGGCTACACCTTC
>TRBJ1-1|-|TRBV11-3|once
CASSPRDRAEAFF
TGTGCCAGCAGCCCCCGGGACCGGGCTGAAGCTTTCTTT
>TRBJ1-1|-|TRBV30|-
CAWSQRGEAFF
TGTGCCTGGAGCCAGCGGGGCGAAGCTTTCTTT
>TRBJ1-6|TRBD1|TRBV18|-
CASSPSGTASNSPLHF
TGTGCCAGCTCACCATCCGGGACAGCCTCAAATTCACCCCTCCACTTT
>TRBJ1-2|-|TRBV5-8|-
CASSLRDYGYTF
TGTGCCAGCAGCTTAAGGGACTATGGCTACACCTTC
>TRBJ1-2|-|TRBV2|-
CASTAVNYGYTF
TGTGCCAGCACCGCCGTTAACTATGGCTACACCTTC
>TRBJ2-2|TRBD1|TRBV5-1|once
CASSLGQGAFGTGELFF
TGCGCCAGCAGCCTAGGACAGGGGGCTTTTGGCACCGGGGAGCTGTTTTTT
>TRBJ1-3|-|TRBV4-2|-
CASSQRRGGAGSGNTIYF
TGTGCCAGCAGCCAGCGTAGGGGGGGAGCGGGGTCTGGAAACACCATATATTTT
>TRBJ1-2|TRBD1|TRBV2|once
CASSGQGARYGYTF
TGTGCCAGCAGTGGACAGGGGGCACGGTATGGCTACACCTTC
>TRBJ1-5|-|TRBV15|-
CATSRDVGAVVWSQHF
TGTGCCACCAGCAGAGATGTTGGGGCGGTGGTTTGGTCCCAGCATTTT
>TRBJ2-1|TRBD1|TRBV30|-
CASAGTGANEQFF
TGTGCCTCCGCCGGGACAGGGGCAAATGAGCAGTTCTTC
>TRBJ1-2|-|TRBV28|-
CAESRQGVGYTF
TGTGCGGAGTCCCGCCAGGGCGTTGGCTACACCTTC
>TRBJ2-1|-|TRBV19|-
CASSIGQNEQFF
TGTGCCAGTAGTATAGGACAAAATGAGCAGTTCTTC
>TRBJ2-1|TRBD1|TRBV7-8|-
CASSLEAGGAYNEQFF
TGTGCCAGCAGCCTAGAGGCAGGGGGTGCCTACAATGAGCAGTTCTTC
>TRBJ1-2|-|TRBV28|-
CASSLERQQFSGYTF
TGTGCCAGCAGTTTGGAACGGCAGCAGTTCTCTGGCTACACCTTC
>TRBJ2-7|-|TRBV11-3|few
CASSFTGTEQYF
TGTGCCAGCAGCTTCACAGGGACCGAGCAGTACTTC
>TRBJ1-1|-|TRBV12-3/TRBV12-4|-
CASSLRSEAFF
TGTGCCAGCAGTTTACGTTCTGAAGCTTTCTTT
>TRBJ1-4|-|TRBV2|-
CASSLSWSAEKLFF
TGTGCCAGCAGCCTGTCCTGGTCTGCCGAAAAACTGTTTTTT
>TRBJ1-5|TRBD1|TRBV10-3|once
CAISDPGTGSQPQHF
TGTGCCATCAGTGACCCCGGGACAGGGTCTCAGCCCCAGCATTTT
>TRBJ1-3|-|TRBV7-9|-
CASSPPGTIYF
TGTGCCAGCAGCCCCCCCGGAACCATATATTTT
>TRBJ2-7|-|TRBV2|-
CASSILAPGTESKEQYF
-
>TRBJ2-2|-|TRBV13|-
CASSLGSLEELFF
TGTGCCAGCAGCTTAGGTAGTCTTGAGGAGCTGTTTTTT
>TRBJ2-2|-|TRBV6-6|-
CASSPVNTGELFF
TGTGCCAGCAGCCCCGTCAACACCGGGGAGCTGTTTTTT
>TRBJ1-4|-|TRBV5-4|-
CASSGGSATNEKLFF
TGTGCCAGCAGCGGGGGTAGTGCAACTAATGAAAAACTGTTTTTT